This T cell receptor beta chain stems from a study of T cell responses to AZD1222 COVID-19 vaccine. This clone showed up just once. Sequencing was performed with immunoSEQ multiplex PCR; in TCRdb, only in-frame clones are kept and a portion is missing. The data contain fewer than 150,000 clones, 88% of them singletons. The receptor was derived from an adult in good health. This sample comprised peripheral blood, obtained on day 0 of AZD1222 vaccination.

As DNA, the CDR3 is TGTGCCAGCAGGGACGGCCTCTCAACCCAGCATTTT. Residues: CASRDGLSTQHF. The genes are TRBV6-5 and TRBJ1-5; D unclear. The germline V and J ends were trimmed by 6 bases and 11 bases, with 14 bases remaining between them. Germline V gene sequence: CDR1 MNHEY, CDR2 SVGAGI. CDR3 length: 12 amino acids.